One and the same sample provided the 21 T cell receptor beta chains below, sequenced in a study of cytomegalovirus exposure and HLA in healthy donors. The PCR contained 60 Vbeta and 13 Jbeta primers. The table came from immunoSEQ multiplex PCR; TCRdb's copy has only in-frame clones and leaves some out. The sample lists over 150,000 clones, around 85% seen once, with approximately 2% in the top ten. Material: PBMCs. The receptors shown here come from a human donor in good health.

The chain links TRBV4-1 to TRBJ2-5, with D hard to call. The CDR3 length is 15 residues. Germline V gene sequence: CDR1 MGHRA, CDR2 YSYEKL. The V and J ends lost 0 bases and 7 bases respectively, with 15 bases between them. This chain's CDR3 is CASSQETQPERTQYF. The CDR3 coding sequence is TGCGCCAGCAGCCAAGAAACACAGCCCGAAAGGACCCAGTACTTC.

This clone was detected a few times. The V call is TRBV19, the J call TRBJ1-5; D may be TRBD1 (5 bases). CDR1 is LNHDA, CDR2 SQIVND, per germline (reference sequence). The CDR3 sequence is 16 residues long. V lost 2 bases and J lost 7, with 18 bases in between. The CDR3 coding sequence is TGTGCCAGTAGTATAAGGGTCGAAGGGGAAGGGCAGCCCCAGCATTTT. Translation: CASSIRVEGEGQPQHF.

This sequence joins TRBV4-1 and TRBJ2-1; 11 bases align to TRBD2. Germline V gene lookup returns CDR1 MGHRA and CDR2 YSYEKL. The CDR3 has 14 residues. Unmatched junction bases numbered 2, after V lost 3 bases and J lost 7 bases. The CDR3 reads CASSHSGGANEQFF. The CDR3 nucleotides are TGCGCCAGCAGCCATAGCGGGGGGGCAAATGAGCAGTTCTTC.

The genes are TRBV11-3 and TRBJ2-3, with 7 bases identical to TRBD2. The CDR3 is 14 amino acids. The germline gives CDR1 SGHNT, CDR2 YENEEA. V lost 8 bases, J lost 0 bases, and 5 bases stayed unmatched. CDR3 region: CASGEGTSTDTQYF. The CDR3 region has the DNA TGTGCCAGCGGGGAGGGGACTAGCACAGATACGCAGTATTTT.

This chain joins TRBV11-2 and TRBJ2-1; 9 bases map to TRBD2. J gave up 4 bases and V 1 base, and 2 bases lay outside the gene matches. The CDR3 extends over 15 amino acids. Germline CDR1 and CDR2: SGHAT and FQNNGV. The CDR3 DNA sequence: TGTGCCAGCAGCTTAGTAGCGGGGGATTACAATGAGCAGTTCTTC. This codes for CASSLVAGDYNEQFF.

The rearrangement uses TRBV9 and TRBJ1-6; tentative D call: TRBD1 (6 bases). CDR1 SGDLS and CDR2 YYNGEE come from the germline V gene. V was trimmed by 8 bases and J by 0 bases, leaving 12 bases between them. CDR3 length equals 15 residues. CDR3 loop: CASGGGASYNSPLHF. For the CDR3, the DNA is TGTGCCAGTGGGGGGGGCGCCTCCTATAATTCACCCCTCCACTTT.

This chain's CDR3 is CASSQDGEEYTEAFF. Here the CDR3 DNA reads TGTGCCAGCAGCCAAGATGGTGAGGAATACACTGAAGCTTTCTTT. The rearrangement uses TRBV4-2 and TRBJ1-1; no clear D gene. Per germline, CDR1 LGHNA and CDR2 YNFKEQ. Trimming shortened V by 0 bases and J by 3 bases, and 11 bases separated the two germline ends. This CDR3 region has 15 residues.

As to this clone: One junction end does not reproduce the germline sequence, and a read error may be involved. The CDR3 bases are TGTGCTAGCACCCCCGGACAGGGGAACACCGGGGAGCTGTTTTTT. As protein: CASTPGQGNTGELFF. V is TRBV7-7 and J is TRBJ2-2; TRBD1 matches 8 bases. The CDR3 has 15 amino acids. Germline CDR1 and CDR2: SSHAT and FNYEAQ (reference sequence).

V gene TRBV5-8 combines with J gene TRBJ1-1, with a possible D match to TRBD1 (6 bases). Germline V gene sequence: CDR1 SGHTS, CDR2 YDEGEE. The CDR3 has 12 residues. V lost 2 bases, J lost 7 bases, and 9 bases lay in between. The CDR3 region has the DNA TGTGCCAGCAGCTTCGACAGGTTTGAAGCTTTCTTT. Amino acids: CASSFDRFEAFF. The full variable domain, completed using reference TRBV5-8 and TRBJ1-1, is EAGVTQSPTHLIKTRGQQATLRCSPISGHTSVYWYQQALGLGLQFLLWYDEGEERNRGNFPPRFSGRQFPNYSSELNVNALELEDSALYLCASSFDRFEAFFGQGTRLTVV.

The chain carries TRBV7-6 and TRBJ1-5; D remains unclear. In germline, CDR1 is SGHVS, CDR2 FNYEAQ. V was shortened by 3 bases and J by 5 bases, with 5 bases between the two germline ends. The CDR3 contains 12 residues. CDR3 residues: CASSFTDQPQHF. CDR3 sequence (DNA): TGTGCCAGCAGCTTCACAGATCAGCCCCAGCATTTT.

CDR3 in amino acids: CAISERTENEKLFF. The CDR3 nucleotides read TGTGCCATCAGTGAAAGGACAGAGAATGAAAAACTGTTTTTT. The J gene is TRBJ1-4, the V gene TRBV10-3, with D maybe TRBD1 (6 bases). The CDR3 is 14 amino acids. CDR1 is ENHRY, CDR2 SYGVKD, per germline. V was pared by 3 bases and J by 5 bases, with 10 bases between.

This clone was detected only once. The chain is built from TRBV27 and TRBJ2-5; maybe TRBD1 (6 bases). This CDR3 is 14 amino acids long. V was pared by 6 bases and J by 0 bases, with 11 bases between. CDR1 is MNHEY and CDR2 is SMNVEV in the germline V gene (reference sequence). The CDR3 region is CASRTGQYQETQYF. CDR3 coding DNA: TGTGCCAGCAGAACCGGACAGTACCAAGAGACCCAGTACTTC.

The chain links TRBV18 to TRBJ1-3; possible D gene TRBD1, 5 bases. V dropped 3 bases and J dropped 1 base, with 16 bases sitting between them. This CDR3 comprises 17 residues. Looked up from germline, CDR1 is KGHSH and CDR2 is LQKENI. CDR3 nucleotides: TGTGCCAGCTCACCGTATTGGACGGGGACTTCTGGAAACACCATATATTTT. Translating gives CASSPYWTGTSGNTIYF.

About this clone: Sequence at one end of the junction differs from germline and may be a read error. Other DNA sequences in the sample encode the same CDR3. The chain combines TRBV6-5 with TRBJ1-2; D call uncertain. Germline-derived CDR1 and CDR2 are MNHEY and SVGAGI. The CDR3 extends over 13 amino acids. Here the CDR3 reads CASSYGTANGYTF. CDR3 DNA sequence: TGTGCCAGCAGTTATGGTACAGCTAATGGCTATACCTTC.

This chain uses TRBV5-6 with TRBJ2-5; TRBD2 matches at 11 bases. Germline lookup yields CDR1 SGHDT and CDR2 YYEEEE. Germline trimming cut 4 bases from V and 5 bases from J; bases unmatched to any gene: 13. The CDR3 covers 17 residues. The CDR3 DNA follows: TGTGCCAGCAGCACCTATAGCGGGGGGGCGATTAGCGAGACCCAGTACTTC. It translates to CASSTYSGGAISETQYF.

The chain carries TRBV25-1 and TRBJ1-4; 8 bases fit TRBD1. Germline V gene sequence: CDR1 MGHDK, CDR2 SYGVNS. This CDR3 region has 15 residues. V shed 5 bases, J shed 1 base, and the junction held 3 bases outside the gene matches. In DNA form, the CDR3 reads TGTGCCAGCAGTCCCACAGGGGGAACTAATGAAAAACTGTTTTTT. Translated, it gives CASSPTGGTNEKLFF.

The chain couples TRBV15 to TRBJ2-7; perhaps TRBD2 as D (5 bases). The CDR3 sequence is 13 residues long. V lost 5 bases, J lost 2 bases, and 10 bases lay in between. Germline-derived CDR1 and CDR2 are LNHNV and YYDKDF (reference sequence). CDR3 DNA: TGTGCCACCAGCTCAGGACTTCCCTACGAGCAGTACTTC. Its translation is CATSSGLPYEQYF.

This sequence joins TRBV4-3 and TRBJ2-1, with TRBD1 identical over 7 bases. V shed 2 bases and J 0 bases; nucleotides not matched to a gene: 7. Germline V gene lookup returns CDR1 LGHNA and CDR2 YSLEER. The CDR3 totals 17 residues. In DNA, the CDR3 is TGCGCCAGCAGCCAATCCCCGACAGGGAGCTCCTACAATGAGCAGTTCTTC. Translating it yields CASSQSPTGSSYNEQFF.

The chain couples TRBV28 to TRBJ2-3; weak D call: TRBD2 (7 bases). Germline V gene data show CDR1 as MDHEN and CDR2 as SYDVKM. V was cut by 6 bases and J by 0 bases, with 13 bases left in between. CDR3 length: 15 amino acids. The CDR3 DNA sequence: TGTGCCAGCAGGCCCCGGGGGGCGAGCACAGATACGCAGTATTTT. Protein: CASRPRGASTDTQYF.

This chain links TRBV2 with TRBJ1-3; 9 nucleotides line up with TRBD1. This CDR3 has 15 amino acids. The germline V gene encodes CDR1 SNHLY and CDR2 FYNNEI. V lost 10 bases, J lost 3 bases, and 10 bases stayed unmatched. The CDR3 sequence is CATIPGQGFGNTIYF. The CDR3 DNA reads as TGTGCCACCATCCCGGGACAGGGATTTGGAAACACCATATATTTT.

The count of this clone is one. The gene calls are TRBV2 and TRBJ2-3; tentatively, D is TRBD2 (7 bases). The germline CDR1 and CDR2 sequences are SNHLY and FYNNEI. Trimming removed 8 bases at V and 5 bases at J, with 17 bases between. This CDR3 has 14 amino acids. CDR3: CASRRRGPGDTQYF. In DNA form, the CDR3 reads TGTGCCAGCCGTCGGCGGGGGCCCGGAGATACGCAGTATTTT.